These 12 T cell receptor beta chains originate from one sample sequenced in a study of blood T cell repertoires in COVID-19. Clones were sequenced by immunoSEQ multiplex PCR, and TCRdb holds only the in-frame ones, with some missing. The sample consists of tens of thousands of clones, approximately 86% of them appearing once. Sequenced material: peripheral blood. The receptors derive from a man aged 50-59 years with acute or convalescent COVID-19.

This rearrangement joins TRBV5-6 to TRBJ2-6, with D possibly being TRBD1 (5 bases). From germline, CDR1 is SGHDT and CDR2 YYEEEE. Trimming cost V 4 bases and J 0 bases, with 8 bases left between them. CDR3 size: 15 residues. The DNA of the CDR3 is TGTGCCAGCAGCCCAGGGATCTCTGGGGCCAACGTCCTGACTTTC. Amino acid sequence: CASSPGISGANVLTF.

The J gene is TRBJ1-2, the V gene TRBV7-9; tentatively, D is TRBD1 (5 bases). CDR1 SEHNR and CDR2 FQNEAQ come from the germline V gene (reference sequence). The CDR3 covers 15 residues. Deletions cut 5 bases from V and 7 bases from J, with 20 bases between. CDR3 loop: CASSVRQTGDGGYTF. CDR3 nucleotides: TGTGCCAGCAGCGTACGACAGACTGGTGACGGTGGCTACACCTTC.

This clone has a single count. The rearrangement joins TRBV7-2 to TRBJ1-2, with D hard to call. The CDR3 contains 13 residues. Trimming shortened V by 5 bases and J by 6 bases, and 13 bases separated the two germline ends. Germline loops: CDR1 SGHTA, CDR2 FQGNSA. The CDR3 coding sequence is TGTGCCAGCAGCCCCCCCTGGGGAGATGGCTACACCTTC. This encodes CASSPPWGDGYTF.

The chain uses TRBV19 and TRBJ1-5; D is possibly TRBD1 (6 bases). The length of the CDR3 is 14 residues. Trimming took off 6 bases at V and 1 base at J, with 10 bases between the two ends. Germline values: CDR1 LNHDA, CDR2 SQIVND (reference sequence). CDR3 residues: CASRQGASNQPQHF. As DNA, the CDR3 is TGTGCCAGTAGACAGGGTGCCAGCAATCAGCCCCAGCATTTT.

V usage is TRBV28 and J usage is TRBJ1-1; D gene uncertain. The CDR3 loop spans 16 amino acids. V was pared by 6 bases and J by 1 base, with 18 bases between. Germline values: CDR1 MDHEN, CDR2 SYDVKM. The CDR3 sequence: CASSRMGGLTNTEAFF. CDR3 nucleotide sequence: TGTGCCAGCAGCCGAATGGGAGGACTTACGAACACTGAAGCTTTCTTT.

V usage is TRBV3-1 (or the pseudogene TRBV3-2) and J usage is TRBJ2-5, with 7 bases matching TRBD1. CDR1 is LGHDT, CDR2 YNNKEL, per germline (reference sequence). This CDR3 is 14 amino acids long. The junction had 2 bases not matched to a gene; V was cut back by 3 bases and J by 1 base. CDR3 residues: CASSQGTVQETQYF. In DNA form, the CDR3 reads TGTGCCAGCAGCCAGGGGACAGTCCAAGAGACCCAGTACTTC.

This clone has just one count. The chain joins TRBV7-2 to TRBJ1-5; 9 positions agree with TRBD1. The CDR3 consists of 16 residues. Germline V lookup: CDR1 SGHTA, CDR2 FQGNSA. The ends lost 4 bases at V and 2 bases at J; junction bases unmatched: 6. CDR3 DNA: TGTGCCAGCAGCTATACAGGGGGCATGGGCAATCAGCCCCAGCATTTT. This codes for CASSYTGGMGNQPQHF.

This clone appeared once. The chain joins TRBV6-5 to TRBJ2-1; D is unresolved. V was clipped by 3 bases and J by 3 bases, with 15 bases between them. CDR1 MNHEY and CDR2 SVGAGI come from the germline V gene. The CDR3 is made up of 16 amino acids. The CDR3, as DNA: TGTGCCAGCAGTTATCGTATCCCACTTAGCTACAATGAGCAGTTCTTC. Amino acids: CASSYRIPLSYNEQFF.

The chain is built from TRBV7-2 and TRBJ2-7, with 12 bases lining up with TRBD2. Germline-derived CDR1 and CDR2 are SGHTA and FQGNSA. V was clipped by 5 bases and J by 2 bases; unmatched bases: 13. The CDR3 is 18 amino acids. The CDR3 region has the DNA TGTGCCAGCAGCCATTACTCAGTTGGACTAGCGGGACCCTACGAGCAGTACTTC. Encoded protein: CASSHYSVGLAGPYEQYF.

This chain joins TRBV7-8 and TRBJ1-1, with 8 bases identical to TRBD1. Germline CDR1 and CDR2: SGHVS and FQNEAQ. Trimming cost V 1 base and J 1 base; bases outside gene matches: 2. This CDR3 has 15 amino acids. CDR3 in amino acids: CASSLGQGTNTEAFF. CDR3 DNA sequence: TGTGCCAGCAGCTTAGGACAGGGGACGAACACTGAAGCTTTCTTT.

V and J are TRBV5-1 and TRBJ2-5; 8 bases fit TRBD2. CDR1 is SGHRS, CDR2 YFSETQ, per germline. The CDR3 totals 14 residues. The V gene end was trimmed by 2 bases and the J gene end by 5 bases; junction bases not matched to a gene: 5. CDR3 coding DNA: TGCGCCAGCAGCTTCGGACTAGCCGGTGAGACCCAGTACTTC. Its translation: CASSFGLAGETQYF. The full variable domain, its missing parts supplied by reference TRBV5-1 and TRBJ2-5, is KAGVTQTPRYLIKTRGQQVTLSCSPISGHRSVSWYQQTPGQGLQFLFEYFSETQRNKGNFPGRFSGRQFSNSRSEMNVSTLELGDSALYLCASSFGLAGETQYFGPGTRLLVL.

CDR3 nucleotides: TGTGCCAGCAGTAAAACGGGGGGGCCTCTGTACAATGAGCAGTTCTTC. This sequence encodes CASSKTGGPLYNEQFF. The chain uses TRBV6-4 and TRBJ2-1, with TRBD2 identical over 8 bases. The J segment lost 4 bases and the V segment lost 5 bases, leaving 10 bases of the junction unmatched. The germline CDR1 and CDR2 sequences are MRHNA and SNTAGT. The length of the CDR3 is 16 residues.